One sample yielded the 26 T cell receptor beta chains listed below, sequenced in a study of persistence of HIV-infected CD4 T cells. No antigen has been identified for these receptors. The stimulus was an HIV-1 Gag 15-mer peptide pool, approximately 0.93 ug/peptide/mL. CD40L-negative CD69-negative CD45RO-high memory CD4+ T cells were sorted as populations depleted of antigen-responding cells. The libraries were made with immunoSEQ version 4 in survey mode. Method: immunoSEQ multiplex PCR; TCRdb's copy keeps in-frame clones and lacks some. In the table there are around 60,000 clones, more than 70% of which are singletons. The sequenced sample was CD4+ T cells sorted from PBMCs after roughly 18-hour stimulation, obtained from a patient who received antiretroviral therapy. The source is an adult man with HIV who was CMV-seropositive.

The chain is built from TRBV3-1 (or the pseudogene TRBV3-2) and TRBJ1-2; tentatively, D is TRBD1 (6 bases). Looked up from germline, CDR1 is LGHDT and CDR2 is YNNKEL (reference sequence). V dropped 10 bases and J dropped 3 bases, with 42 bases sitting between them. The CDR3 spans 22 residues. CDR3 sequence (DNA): TGTGCCACCACAAGTCGGTGGGTTGACCTTCCGGCAGGGGAGTTGGGGCACTATGGCTACACCTTC. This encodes CATTSRWVDLPAGELGHYGYTF.

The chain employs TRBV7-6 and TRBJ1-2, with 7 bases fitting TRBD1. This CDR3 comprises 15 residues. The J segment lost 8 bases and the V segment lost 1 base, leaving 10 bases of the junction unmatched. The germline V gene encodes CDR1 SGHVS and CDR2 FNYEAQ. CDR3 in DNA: TGTGCCAGCAGCTTAGTCCCGGACAGGAAAGGAGGCTACACCTTC. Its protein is CASSLVPDRKGGYTF. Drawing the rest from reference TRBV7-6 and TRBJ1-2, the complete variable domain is GAGVSQSPRYKVTKRGQDVALRCDPISGHVSLYWYRQALGQGPEFLTYFNYEAQQDKSGLPNDRFSAERPEGSISTLTIQRTEQRDSAMYRCASSLVPDRKGGYTFGSGTRLTVV.

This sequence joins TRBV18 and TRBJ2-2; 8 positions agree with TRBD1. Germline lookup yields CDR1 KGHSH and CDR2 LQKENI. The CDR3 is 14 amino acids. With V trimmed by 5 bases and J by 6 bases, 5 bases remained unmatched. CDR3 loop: CASSADRGAGELFF. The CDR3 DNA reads TGTGCCAGCTCAGCTGACAGGGGAGCCGGGGAGCTGTTTTTT.

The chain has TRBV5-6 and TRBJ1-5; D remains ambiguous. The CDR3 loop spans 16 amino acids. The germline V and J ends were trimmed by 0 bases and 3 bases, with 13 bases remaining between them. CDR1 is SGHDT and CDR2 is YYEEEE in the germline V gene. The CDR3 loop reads CASSLGARVNNQPQHF. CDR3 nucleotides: TGTGCCAGCAGCTTGGGAGCAAGGGTGAACAATCAGCCCCAGCATTTT.

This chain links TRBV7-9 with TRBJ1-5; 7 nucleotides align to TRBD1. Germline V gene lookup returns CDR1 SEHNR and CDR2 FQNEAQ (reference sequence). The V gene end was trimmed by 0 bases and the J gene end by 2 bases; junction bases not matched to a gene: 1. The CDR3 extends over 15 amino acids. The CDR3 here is CASSLAGTGNQPQHF. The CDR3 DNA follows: TGTGCCAGCAGCTTAGCCGGGACAGGCAATCAGCCCCAGCATTTT.

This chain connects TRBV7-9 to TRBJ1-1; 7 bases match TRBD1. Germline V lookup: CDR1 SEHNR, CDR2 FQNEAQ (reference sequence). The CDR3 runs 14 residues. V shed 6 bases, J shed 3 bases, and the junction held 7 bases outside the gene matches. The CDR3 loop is CASSSWDSDTEAFF. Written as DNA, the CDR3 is TGTGCCAGCAGTTCCTGGGACAGCGACACTGAAGCTTTCTTT. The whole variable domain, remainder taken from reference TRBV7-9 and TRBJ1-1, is DTGVSQNPRHKITKRGQNVTFRCDPISEHNRLYWYRQTLGQGPEFLTYFQNEAQLEKSRLLSDRFSAERPKGSFSTLEIQRTEQGDSAMYLCASSSWDSDTEAFFGQGTRLTVV.

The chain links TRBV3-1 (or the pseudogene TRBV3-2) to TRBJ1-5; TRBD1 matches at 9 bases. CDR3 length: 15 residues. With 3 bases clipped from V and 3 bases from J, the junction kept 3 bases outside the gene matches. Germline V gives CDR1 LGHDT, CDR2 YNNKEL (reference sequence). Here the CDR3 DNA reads TGTGCCAGCAGCCAGGGACAGGGCCTCAATCAGCCCCAGCATTTT. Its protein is CASSQGQGLNQPQHF.

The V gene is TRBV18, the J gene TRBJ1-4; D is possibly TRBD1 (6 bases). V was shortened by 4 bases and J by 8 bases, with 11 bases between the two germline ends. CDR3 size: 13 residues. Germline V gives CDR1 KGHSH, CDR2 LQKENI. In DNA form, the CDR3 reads TGTGCCAGCTCACAATGGGACACGGAAAAACTGTTTTTT. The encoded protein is CASSQWDTEKLFF.

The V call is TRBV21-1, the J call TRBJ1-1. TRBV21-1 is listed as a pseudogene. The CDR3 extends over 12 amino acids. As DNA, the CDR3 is TGTGCCAGCAGCAATAAAGGCGGTGAAGCTTTCTTT. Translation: CASSNKGGEAFF.

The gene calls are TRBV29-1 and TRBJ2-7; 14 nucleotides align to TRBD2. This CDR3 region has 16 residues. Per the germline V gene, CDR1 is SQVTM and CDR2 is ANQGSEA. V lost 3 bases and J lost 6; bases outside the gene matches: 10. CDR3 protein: CSVDLTATSGGGEQYF. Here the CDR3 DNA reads TGCAGCGTTGACCTCACCGCGACTAGCGGGGGGGGCGAGCAGTACTTC.

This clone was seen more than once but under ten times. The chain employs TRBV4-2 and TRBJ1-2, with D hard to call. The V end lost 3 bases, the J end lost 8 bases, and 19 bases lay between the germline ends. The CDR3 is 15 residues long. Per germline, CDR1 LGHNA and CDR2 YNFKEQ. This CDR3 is CASSQPGIGTKGYTF. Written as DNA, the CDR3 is TGTGCCAGCAGCCAGCCGGGAATAGGAACGAAAGGCTACACCTTC.

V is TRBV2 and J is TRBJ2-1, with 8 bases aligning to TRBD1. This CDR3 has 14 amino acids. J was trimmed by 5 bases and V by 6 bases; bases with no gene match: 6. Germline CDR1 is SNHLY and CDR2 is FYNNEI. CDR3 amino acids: CASRRQGLHNEQFF. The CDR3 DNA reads TGTGCCAGCAGAAGACAGGGGCTCCACAATGAGCAGTTCTTC.

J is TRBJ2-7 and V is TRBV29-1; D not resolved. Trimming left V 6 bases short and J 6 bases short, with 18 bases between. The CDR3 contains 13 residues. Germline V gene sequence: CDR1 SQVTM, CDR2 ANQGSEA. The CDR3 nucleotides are TGCAGCGTGCGCTGGGCTTCAGCGCGCGAGCAGTACTTC. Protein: CSVRWASAREQYF.

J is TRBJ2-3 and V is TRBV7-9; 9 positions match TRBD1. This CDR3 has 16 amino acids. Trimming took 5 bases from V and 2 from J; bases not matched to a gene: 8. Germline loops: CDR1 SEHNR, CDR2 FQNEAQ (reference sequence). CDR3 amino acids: CASSPPDRGYTDTQYF. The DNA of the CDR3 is TGTGCCAGCAGCCCACCGGACAGGGGCTACACAGATACGCAGTATTTT.

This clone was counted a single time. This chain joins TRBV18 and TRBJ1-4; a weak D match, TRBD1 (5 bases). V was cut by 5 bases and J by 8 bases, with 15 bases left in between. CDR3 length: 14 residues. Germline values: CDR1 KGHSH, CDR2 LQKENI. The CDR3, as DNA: TGTGCCAGCTCAGCATCCGGGACCGCAGAAAAACTGTTTTTT. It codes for CASSASGTAEKLFF.

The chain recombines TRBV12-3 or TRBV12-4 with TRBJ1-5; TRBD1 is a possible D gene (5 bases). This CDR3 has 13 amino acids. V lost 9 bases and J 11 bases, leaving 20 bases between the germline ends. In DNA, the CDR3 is TGTGCCAGTCTCGGCTGGGGGGTCGGGGCCCAGCATTTT. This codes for CASLGWGVGAQHF.

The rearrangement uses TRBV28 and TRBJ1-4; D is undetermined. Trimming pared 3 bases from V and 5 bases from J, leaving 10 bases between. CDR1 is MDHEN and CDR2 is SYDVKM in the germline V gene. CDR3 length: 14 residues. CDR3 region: CASSFDPRNEKLFF. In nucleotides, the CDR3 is TGTGCCAGCAGTTTTGACCCCCGCAATGAAAAACTGTTTTTT.

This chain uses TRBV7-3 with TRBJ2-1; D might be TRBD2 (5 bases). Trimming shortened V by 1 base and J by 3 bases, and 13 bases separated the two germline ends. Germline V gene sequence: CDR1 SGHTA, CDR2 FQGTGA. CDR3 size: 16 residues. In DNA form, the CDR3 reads TGTGCCAGCAGCTTAAACCCCCGGGGTATCTACAATGAGCAGTTCTTC. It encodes CASSLNPRGIYNEQFF.

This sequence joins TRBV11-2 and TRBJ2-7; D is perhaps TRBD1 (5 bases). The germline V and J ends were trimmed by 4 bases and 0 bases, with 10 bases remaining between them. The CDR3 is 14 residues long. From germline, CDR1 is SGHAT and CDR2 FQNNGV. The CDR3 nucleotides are TGTGCCAGCAGCTCAGGGTTTTCCTCCTACGAGCAGTACTTC. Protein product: CASSSGFSSYEQYF.

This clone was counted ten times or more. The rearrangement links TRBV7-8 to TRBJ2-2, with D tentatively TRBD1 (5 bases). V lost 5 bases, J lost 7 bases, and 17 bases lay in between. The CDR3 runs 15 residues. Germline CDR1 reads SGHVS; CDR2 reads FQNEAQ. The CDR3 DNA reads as TGTGCCAGCAGCATTAAGTTAGGGGTGGTCGGGGAGCTGTTTTTT. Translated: CASSIKLGVVGELFF. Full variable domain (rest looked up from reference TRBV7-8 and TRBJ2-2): GAGVSQSPRYKVAKRGQDVALRCDPISGHVSLFWYQQALGQGPEFLTYFQNEAQLDKSGLPSDRFFAERPEGSVSTLKIQRTQQEDSAVYLCASSIKLGVVGELFFGEGSRLTVL.

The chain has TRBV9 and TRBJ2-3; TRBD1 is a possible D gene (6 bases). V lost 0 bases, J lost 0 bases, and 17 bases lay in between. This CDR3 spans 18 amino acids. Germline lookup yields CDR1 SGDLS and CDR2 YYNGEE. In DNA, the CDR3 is TGTGCCAGCAGCGTAGTAGGACAGAGTCCGACTAGCACAGATACGCAGTATTTT. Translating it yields CASSVVGQSPTSTDTQYF. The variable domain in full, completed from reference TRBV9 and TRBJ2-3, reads DSGVTQTPKHLITATGQRVTLRCSPRSGDLSVYWYQQSLDQGLQFLIQYYNGEERAKGNILERFSAQQFPDLHSELNLSSLELGDSALYFCASSVVGQSPTSTDTQYFGPGTRLTVL.

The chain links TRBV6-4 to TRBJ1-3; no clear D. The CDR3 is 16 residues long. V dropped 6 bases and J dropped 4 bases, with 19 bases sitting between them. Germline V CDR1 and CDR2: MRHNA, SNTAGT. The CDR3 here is CASRSPLTLRGNTIYF. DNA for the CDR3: TGTGCCAGCAGATCCCCACTGACTCTGCGGGGAAACACCATATATTTT.

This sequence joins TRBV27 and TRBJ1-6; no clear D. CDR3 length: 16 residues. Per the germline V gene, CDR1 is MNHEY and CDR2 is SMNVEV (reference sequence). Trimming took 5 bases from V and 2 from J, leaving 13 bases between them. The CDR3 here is CASSRGPSAYNSPLHF. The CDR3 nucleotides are TGTGCCAGCAGTCGTGGTCCCAGCGCCTATAATTCACCCCTCCACTTT.

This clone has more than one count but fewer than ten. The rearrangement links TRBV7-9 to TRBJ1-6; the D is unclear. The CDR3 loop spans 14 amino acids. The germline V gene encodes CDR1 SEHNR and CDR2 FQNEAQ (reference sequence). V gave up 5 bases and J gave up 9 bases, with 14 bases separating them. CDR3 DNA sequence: TGTGCCAGCAGCCCTCCAGGTAGTACTTCACCCCTCCACTTT. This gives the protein CASSPPGSTSPLHF.

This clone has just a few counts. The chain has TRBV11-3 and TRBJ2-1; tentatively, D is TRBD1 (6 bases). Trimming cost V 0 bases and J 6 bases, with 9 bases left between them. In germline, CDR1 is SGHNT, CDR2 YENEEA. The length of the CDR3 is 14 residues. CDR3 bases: TGTGCCAGCAGCTTAGAGGGGGCCATCAATGAGCAGTTCTTC. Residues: CASSLEGAINEQFF.

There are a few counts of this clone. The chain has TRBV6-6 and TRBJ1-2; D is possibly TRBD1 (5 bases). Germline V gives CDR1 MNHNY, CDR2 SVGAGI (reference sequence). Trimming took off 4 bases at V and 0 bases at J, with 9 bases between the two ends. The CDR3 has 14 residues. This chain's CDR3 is CASSSEGPNYGYTF. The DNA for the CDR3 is TGTGCCAGCAGTTCAGAGGGGCCTAACTATGGCTACACCTTC.